Here is one T cell receptor (beta chain) with its context. No antigen is known for it. This entry is derived from a study of CD8 T cells in ankylosing spondylitis. Study findings and constraints: Several highly homologous variants made up a TCR beta motif, and this motif appeared characteristic of ankylosing spondylitis blood.

V was pared by 4 bases and J by 2 bases, with 8 bases of the junction left unmatched. CDR1 LNHDA and CDR2 SQIVND come from the germline V gene (reference sequence). This CDR3 is 16 amino acids long. A single record per CDR3 protein comes from TCRdb applying MiXCR to the 5' RACE reads. The sample consists of over 400,000 distinct CDR3 sequences, 25% to 30% of them appearing once. The rearrangement joins TRBV19 to TRBJ2-7; 10 bases are a match to TRBD1. The sample consisted of blood, either unsorted or a sorted T cell fraction (not recorded which). This TCR derives from a male donor with ankylosing spondylitis. The CDR3 DNA reads TGTGCCAGTAGTAACCCCGGACAGGGGGGGACCTACGAGCAGTACTTC. It translates to CASSNPGQGGTYEQYF.